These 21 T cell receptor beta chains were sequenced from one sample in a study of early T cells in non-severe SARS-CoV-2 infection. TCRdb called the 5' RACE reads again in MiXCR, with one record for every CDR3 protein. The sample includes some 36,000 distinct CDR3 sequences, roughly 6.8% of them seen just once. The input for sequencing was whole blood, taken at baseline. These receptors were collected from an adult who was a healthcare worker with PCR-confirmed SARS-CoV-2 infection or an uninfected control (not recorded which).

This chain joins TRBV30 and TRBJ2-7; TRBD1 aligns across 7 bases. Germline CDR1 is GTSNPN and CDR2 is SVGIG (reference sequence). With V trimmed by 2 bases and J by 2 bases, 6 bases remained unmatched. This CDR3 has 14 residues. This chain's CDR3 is CAWSLEDRTYEQYF. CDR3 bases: TGTGCCTGGAGTTTAGAGGACAGGACCTACGAGCAGTACTTC.

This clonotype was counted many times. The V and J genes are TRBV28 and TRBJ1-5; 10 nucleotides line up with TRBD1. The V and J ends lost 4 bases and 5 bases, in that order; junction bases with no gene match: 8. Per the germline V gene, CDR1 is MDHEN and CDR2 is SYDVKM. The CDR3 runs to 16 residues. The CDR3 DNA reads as TGTGCCAGCAGTTCCTCACGACAGGGGGCATATCAGCCCCAGCATTTT. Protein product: CASSSSRQGAYQPQHF.

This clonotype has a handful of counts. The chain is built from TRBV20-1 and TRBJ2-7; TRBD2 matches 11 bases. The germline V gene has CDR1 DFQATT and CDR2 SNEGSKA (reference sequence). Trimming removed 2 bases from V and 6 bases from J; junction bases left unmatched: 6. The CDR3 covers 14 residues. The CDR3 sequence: CSARTSGSRGEQYF. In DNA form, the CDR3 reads TGCAGTGCTAGAACTAGCGGGAGTCGGGGCGAGCAGTACTTC.

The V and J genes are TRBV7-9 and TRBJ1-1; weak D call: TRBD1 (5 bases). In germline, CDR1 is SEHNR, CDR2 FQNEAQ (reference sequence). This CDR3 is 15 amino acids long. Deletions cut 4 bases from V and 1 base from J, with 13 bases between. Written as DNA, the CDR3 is TGTGCCAGCAGCTCCCTGGGGCAGACGAACACTGAAGCTTTCTTT. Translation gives CASSSLGQTNTEAFF.

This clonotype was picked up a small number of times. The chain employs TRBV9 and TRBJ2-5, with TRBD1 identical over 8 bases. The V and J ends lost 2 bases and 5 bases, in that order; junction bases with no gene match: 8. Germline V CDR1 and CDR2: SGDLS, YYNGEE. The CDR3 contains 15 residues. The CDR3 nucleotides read TGTGCCAGCAGCGTCTCCCCAGGGGGCAGGGAGACCCAGTACTTC. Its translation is CASSVSPGGRETQYF.

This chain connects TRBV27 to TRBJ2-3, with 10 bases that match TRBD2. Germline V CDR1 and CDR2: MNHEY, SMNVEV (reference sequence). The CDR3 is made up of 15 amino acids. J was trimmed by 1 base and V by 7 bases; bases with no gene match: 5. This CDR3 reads CASKSGTSGTDTQYF. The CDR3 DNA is TGTGCCAGCAAGTCCGGGACTAGCGGCACAGATACGCAGTATTTT.

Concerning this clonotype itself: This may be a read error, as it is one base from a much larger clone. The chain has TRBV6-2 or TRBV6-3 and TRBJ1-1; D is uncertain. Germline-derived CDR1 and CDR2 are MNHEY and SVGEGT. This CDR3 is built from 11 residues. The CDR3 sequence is CAGSYFVEAFF. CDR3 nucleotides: TGTGCCGGCAGTTACTTCGTAGAAGCTTTCTTT.

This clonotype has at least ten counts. The CDR3 loop reads CASSYLLGSGNTIYF. CDR3 in DNA: TGTGCCAGCAGTTACCTTCTTGGCTCTGGAAACACCATATATTTT. V is TRBV6-2 or TRBV6-3 and J is TRBJ1-3; D is undetermined. CDR3 size: 15 residues. From germline, CDR1 is MNHEY and CDR2 SVGEGT. The V and J ends lost 2 bases and 0 bases respectively, with 8 bases between them.

This CDR3 is CASSHRPNTEAFF. CDR3 coding DNA: TGTGCCAGCAGTCATAGACCGAACACTGAAGCTTTCTTT. The chain combines TRBV7-2 with TRBJ1-1, with unresolved D. This CDR3 spans 13 amino acids. V was cut by 6 bases and J by 1 base, with 9 bases left in between. In germline, CDR1 is SGHTA, CDR2 FQGNSA.

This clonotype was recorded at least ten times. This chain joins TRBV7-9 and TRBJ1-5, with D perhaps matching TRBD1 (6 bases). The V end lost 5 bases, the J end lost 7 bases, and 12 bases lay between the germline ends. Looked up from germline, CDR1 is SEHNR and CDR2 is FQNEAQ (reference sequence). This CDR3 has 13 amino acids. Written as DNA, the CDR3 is TGTGCCAGCAGCGGAGGGGGGAAACAGCCCCAGCATTTT. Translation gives CASSGGGKQPQHF.

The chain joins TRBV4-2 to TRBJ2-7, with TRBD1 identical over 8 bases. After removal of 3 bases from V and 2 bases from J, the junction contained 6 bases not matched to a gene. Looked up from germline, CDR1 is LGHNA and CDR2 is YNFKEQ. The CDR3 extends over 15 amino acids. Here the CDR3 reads CASSQLQGVTYEQYF. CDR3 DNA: TGTGCCAGCAGCCAGCTACAGGGGGTTACCTACGAGCAGTACTTC.

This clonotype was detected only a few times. CDR3 protein: CATRAPGLNTGELFF. CDR3 sequence (DNA): TGTGCCACCCGGGCGCCAGGTTTGAACACCGGGGAGCTGTTTTTT. V gene TRBV24-1 combines with J gene TRBJ2-2, with D uncertain. CDR3 length equals 15 residues. Germline values: CDR1 KGHDR, CDR2 SFDVKD. The V end was cut by 9 bases, the J end by 1 base, with 14 bases between.

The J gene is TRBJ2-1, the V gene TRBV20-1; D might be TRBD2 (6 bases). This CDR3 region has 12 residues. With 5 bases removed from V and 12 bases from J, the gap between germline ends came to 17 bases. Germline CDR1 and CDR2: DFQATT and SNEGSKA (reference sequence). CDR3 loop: CSAPIPPGGQFF. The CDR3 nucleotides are TGCAGTGCTCCAATCCCTCCCGGGGGGCAGTTCTTC.

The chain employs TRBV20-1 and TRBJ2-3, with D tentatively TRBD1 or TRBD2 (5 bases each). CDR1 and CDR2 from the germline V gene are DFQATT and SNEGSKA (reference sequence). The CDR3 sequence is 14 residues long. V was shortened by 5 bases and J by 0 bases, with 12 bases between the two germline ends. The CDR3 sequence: CSALLGASTDTQYF. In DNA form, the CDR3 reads TGCAGTGCTCTACTAGGGGCCAGCACAGATACGCAGTATTTT.

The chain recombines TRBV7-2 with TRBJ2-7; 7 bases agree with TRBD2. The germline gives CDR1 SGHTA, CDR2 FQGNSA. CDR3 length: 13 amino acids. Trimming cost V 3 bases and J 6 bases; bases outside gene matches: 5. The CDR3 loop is CASSFGGSCEQYF. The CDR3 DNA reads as TGTGCCAGCAGCTTCGGCGGGAGCTGCGAGCAGTACTTC. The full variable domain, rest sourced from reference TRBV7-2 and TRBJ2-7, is GAGVSQSPSNKVTEKGKDVELRCDPISGHTALYWYRQSLGQGLEFLIYFQGNSAPDKSGLPSDRFSAERTGGSVSTLTIQRTQQEDSAVYLCASSFGGSCEQYFGPGTRLTVT.

The CDR3 nucleotides read TGCGCCAGCAGTGAGACCGGGACAGGGTTAGAGACCCAGTACTTC. Residues: CASSETGTGLETQYF. The gene calls are TRBV10-1 and TRBJ2-5; 9 bases match TRBD1. There are 15 residues in the CDR3. Germline trimming cut 2 bases from V and 4 bases from J; bases unmatched to any gene: 5. CDR1 WNHNN and CDR2 SYGVQD come from the germline V gene (reference sequence).

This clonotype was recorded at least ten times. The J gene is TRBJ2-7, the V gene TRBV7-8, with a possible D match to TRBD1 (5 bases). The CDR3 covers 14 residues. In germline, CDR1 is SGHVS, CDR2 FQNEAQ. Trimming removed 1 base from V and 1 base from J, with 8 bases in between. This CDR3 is CASSLVDSSYEQYF. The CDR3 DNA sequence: TGTGCCAGCAGCTTAGTAGACAGTTCCTACGAGCAGTACTTC.

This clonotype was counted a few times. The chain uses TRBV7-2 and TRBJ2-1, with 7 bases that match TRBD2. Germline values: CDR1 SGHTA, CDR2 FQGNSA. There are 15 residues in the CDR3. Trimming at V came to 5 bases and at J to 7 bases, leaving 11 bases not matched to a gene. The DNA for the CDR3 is TGTGCCAGCAGCCCGCCCGAGGGACTAACAAATGAGCAGTTCTTC. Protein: CASSPPEGLTNEQFF.

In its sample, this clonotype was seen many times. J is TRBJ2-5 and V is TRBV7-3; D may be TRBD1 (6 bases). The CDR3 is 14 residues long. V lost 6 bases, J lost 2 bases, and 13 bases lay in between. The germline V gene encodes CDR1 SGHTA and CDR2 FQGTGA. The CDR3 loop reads CASRRDTKQETQYF. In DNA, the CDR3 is TGTGCCAGCAGAAGGGACACAAAGCAAGAGACCCAGTACTTC.

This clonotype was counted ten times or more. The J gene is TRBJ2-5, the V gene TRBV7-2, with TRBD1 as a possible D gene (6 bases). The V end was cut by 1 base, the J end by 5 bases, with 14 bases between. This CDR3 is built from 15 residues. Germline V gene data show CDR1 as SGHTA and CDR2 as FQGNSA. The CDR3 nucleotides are TGTGCCAGCAGCTTAGATGGGGGACATGGGGAGACCCAGTACTTC. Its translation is CASSLDGGHGETQYF. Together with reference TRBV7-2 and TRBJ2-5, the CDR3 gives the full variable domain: GAGVSQSPSNKVTEKGKDVELRCDPISGHTALYWYRQSLGQGLEFLIYFQGNSAPDKSGLPSDRFSAERTGGSVSTLTIQRTQQEDSAVYLCASSLDGGHGETQYFGPGTRLLVL.

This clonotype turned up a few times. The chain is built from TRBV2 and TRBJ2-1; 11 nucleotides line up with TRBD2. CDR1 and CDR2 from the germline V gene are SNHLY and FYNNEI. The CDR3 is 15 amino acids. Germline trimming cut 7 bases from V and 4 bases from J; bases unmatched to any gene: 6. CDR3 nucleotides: TGTGCCAGCACCCCCGGGACTAGCGGTTACAATGAGCAGTTCTTC. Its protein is CASTPGTSGYNEQFF.